Reported below is one TCR beta chain. This clonotype was found many times. No cognate antigen has been identified for it. Per-base quality was not reported, and no clone a single base away is much larger than it. Library construction relied on 5' RACE. The reads were generated on an Illumina HiSeq 2500. A second PCR of roughly 6 to 12 cycles was performed with a sample-barcoded 5' primer and a J-beta primer mix. Each TCR beta cDNA molecule received a unique molecular identifier from a template-switch 5' adaptor carrying 12 random nucleotides. At least 3 million CDR3-containing paired-end reads were obtained from each sample. The Mint cDNA synthesis kit, primed by a TRBC-specific oligonucleotide, was used to synthesize first-strand cDNA from all RNA. Following uracil-DNA glycosylase treatment, all cDNA underwent a first 18-cycle PCR with the universal primers M1SS and BC2_uni_R. In the original analysis: Each sample was normalized by randomly selecting 1 million high-quality reads, each carrying a distinct molecular identifier. Instead of being binned into consensus sequences, reads with shared molecular identifiers were discarded. CDR3 identification, clonotype clustering and error correction used MiTCR with a Q25 quality threshold and the strictest error-elimination algorithm. Lower-bound total TCR beta diversity was estimated with a nonparametric unseen species model using Euler transformation. In TCRdb, the public reads were trimmed at Q25 with fastp and aligned with MiXCR, with productive beta chains retained. All rows with the same CDR3 protein become a single entry with the most common DNA and genes. The V and J calls reflect TCRdb's pipeline rather than the authors' work. For this sample there are 710,000 or so distinct CDR3 sequences; about 32% appear just once. The ten largest make up approximately 15% of the sample.

The sample comes from a study of blood T cells in healthy people across ages (dated by TCRdb to between 2015 and 2016). About the investigation overall: In model experiments, template switching captured about one uniquely barcoded TCR beta cDNA molecule for every two T cells. To track age-related changes in TCR beta repertoire diversity, the study relied on deep sequencing normalized with unique cDNA molecular identifiers. The donors were divided into four age groups: young (average around 16 years), middle-aged (about 39), aged (roughly 60) and long-lived (82). To avoid experimental bias, donors of different ages were spread randomly across the sequencing lanes. The study analyzed two additional independent replicas of 1 million unique cDNA reads from the same blood draw for two donors, one aged 18 to 30 and one aged 80 or older. Study-wide conclusions, independent of this receptor: Total diversity estimates from one million sequenced T cells were considered lower bounds and underestimates. Because profiling used bulk unsorted PBMCs, naive and antigen-experienced compartments could not be compared conclusively. Compared with the aged group, the long-lived group had more naive CD4+ T cells, fewer expanded clones and increased TCR diversity, suggesting age selection. As age increased, observed TCR beta diversity per million T cells dropped in a roughly linear way, and a significant reduction was already evident by age about 40. A strong correlation was found between observed TCR beta diversity and the percentage of naive T cells measured by flow cytometry. The CMV infection status of donors was not known, potentially confounding age-related changes in expanded clonotypes.

Donors were 30 to 45 systemically healthy Caucasian individuals from Russia aged roughly 6 to 95 years. Around 10 milliliters of peripheral blood were collected from each donor into EDTA-treated Vacutainer tubes. PBMCs were isolated by Ficoll-Paque density-gradient centrifugation, with at least 7 million obtained per sample. Total RNA was extracted from PBMCs with Trizol reagent, with at least 5 micrograms obtained per sample. For every donor, an aliquot of PBMCs went through flow cytometry to measure the percentages of naive CD45RAhigh/CD27high T cells. Trimming accounts for 3 bases at V and 8 bases at J, while the number of junction bases matched to no gene is 3. Based on the germline V gene (reference sequence), the CDR1 and CDR2 sequences are DFQATT and SNEGSKA. The CDR3 measures 11 amino acids from cysteine to phenylalanine. The DNA shown is the 33-base CDR3, in frame from base 1.

Recombination linked TRBV20-1 to TRBJ1-2, with 7 bases in between that match TRBD1. The TCR was taken from an elderly woman in good health. Donor details come from another sample of the same person, matched by shared clones. The sequenced sample was blood. The nucleotide sequence reads TGCAGTGCTAGGGACAGGTCCGGCTACACCTTC. It translates to CSARDRSGYTF.